This section outlines one TCR beta chain sequence together with its context. Its antigen has not been determined. Base qualities were left out, and no much larger clone turns up one base away. Collaborating institutions collected whole blood in K2EDTA tubes following their own protocols. For TCRbeta analysis, collaborator samples were shipped as frozen whole blood, as isolated PBMCs, or as DNA extracted from either sample type. The entry originates in a study of blood T cell repertoires in COVID-19 (dated by TCRdb to between 2020 and 2021). At the level of the whole study: Samples from collaborators originated in the United States, Italy and Spain and spanned both the acute and convalescent phases of COVID-19. The material from the prospective study consisted of cDNA or gDNA derived from T cells, B-cell-depleted T cells, or PBMCs. Subjects who had been exposed to COVID-19, were actively infected with it, or had recovered from it provided the deeply sampled blood TCRbeta repertoires that made up the dataset. The repertoires were released in a freely available public database intended as a resource for research on the immune response to SARS-CoV-2. The samples were drawn from two sources: the first 160 participants of the ongoing ImmuneRACE study, and 1,254 subjects contributed by 6 global collaborators. The sample metadata nearly always contained a de-identified subject ID, COVID-19 status, age in years and sex. Where available, HLA class I and class II types were obtained from metadata supplied by the sample provider rather than from assay-based typing.

CDR1 SGHRS and CDR2 YFSETQ were looked up in the germline V gene. Ends trimmed: V by 0 bases, J by 3 bases; bases unmatched to a gene: 6. The CDR3 measures 18 amino acids from cysteine to phenylalanine. The CDR3 DNA has 54 bases and is translated from base 1. Paper-wide results and their limitations: Clinical and demographic metadata were provided uncurated, with the amount varying by source and participant.

TCRbeta CDR3 regions were amplified from genomic DNA by means of the immunoSEQ Assay, a bias-controlled multiplex PCR. The authors processed their data as follows. Within the assay, amplification of reference gene primers was used to estimate how many nucleated cells each sample contained. To quantify the absolute abundance of each unique TCRbeta CDR3 rearrangement, sequence reads were collapsed and filtered. For each sample, productive Simpson clonality was calculated as the square root of Simpson's diversity index over productive rearrangements. In its TCRdb copy, this immuneACCESS table keeps in-frame sequences only and misses some clones. Where compared with another copy, unresolved V genes explain less than half of these, and the others have no known cause. Clonal size and the V and J genes are those of that table, whereas D and trimming came from the DNA. For this sample the table gives roughly 3,400 clones, of which 80% to 90% were detected only once. About 6% of the sample is in the top ten clones.

Sequencing was done on a sample of peripheral blood. This clonotype was obtained from a human donor with active COVID-19. The donor label of this sample is uncertain. Recombination linked TRBV5-1 to TRBJ2-3, with 14 junctional bases fitting TRBD2. This receptor carries the CDR3 CASSLARTSGRSTDTQYF. The nucleotide sequence reads TGCGCCAGCAGCTTGGCAAGGACTAGCGGGAGGTCGACAGATACGCAGTATTTT.